The clone carrying this TCR beta chain has just one count. Its specificity is unknown. This table comes from immunoSEQ multiplex PCR, and its TCRdb copy is limited to in-frame clones, with some not included. The profile shows about 83,000 clones, around 92% of them singletons. Germline loops: CDR1 MNHNY, CDR2 SVGAGI (reference sequence). V was pared by 6 bases and J by 0 bases, with 5 bases of the junction left unmatched. The CDR3 consists of 14 residues. The data were taken from a study of human versus mouse CDR3 diversity and MHC coevolution. Notes on the study in general: Human T cells were selected on 5 to 7 MHC II alleles. Compared with mice, human CDR3s carried more deletions and insertions on average.

Sequences were obtained from naive CD4+ T cells from blood. Subset: CD45RO-negative CD62L-positive naive CD4 T cells. The J gene is TRBJ2-7, the V gene TRBV6-6, with 7 bases matching TRBD1. This TCR was recovered from a person aged 30 to 69 in good health. The CDR3 spells CASSMDRSSYEQYF. In DNA form, the CDR3 reads TGTGCCAGCAGCATGGACAGGAGCTCCTACGAGCAGTACTTC.